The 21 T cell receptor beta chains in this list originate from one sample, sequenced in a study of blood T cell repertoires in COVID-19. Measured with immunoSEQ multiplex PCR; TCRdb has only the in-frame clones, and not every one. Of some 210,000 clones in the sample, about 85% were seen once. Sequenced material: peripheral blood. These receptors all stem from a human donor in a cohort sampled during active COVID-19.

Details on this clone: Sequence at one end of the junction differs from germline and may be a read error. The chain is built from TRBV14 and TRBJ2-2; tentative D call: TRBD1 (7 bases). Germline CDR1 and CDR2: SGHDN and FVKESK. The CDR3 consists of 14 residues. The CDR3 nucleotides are TGTGCCAGCAGCCAAGTCGCTCAGGGGGAGGAGGTGTTTTTT. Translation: CASSQVAQGEEVFF.

The CDR3 loop reads CASSFVPGVTNEQFF. The CDR3 DNA reads as TGTGCCAGCAGCTTTGTTCCGGGGGTGACAAATGAGCAGTTCTTC. The rearrangement uses TRBV5-5 and TRBJ2-1; D is possibly TRBD2 (6 bases). Trimming took 2 bases from V and 7 from J, leaving 16 bases between them. The CDR3 contains 15 residues. Germline loops: CDR1 SGHKS, CDR2 YYEKEE (reference sequence).

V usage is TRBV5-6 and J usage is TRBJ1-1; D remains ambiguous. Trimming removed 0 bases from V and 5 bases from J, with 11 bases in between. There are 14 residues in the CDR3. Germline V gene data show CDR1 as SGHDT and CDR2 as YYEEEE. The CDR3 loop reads CASSLGPSSTEAFF. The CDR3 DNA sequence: TGTGCCAGCAGCTTGGGCCCCAGTTCGACTGAAGCTTTCTTT.

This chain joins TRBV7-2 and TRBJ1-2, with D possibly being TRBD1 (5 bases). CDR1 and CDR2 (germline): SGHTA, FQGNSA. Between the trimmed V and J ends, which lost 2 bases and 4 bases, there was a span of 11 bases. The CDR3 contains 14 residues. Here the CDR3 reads CASSLPGGVYGYTF. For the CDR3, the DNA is TGTGCCAGCAGCTTACCCGGGGGAGTCTATGGCTACACCTTC.

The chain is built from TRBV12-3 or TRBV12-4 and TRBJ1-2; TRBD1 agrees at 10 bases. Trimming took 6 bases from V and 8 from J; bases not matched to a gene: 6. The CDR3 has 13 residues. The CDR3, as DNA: TGTGCCAGCAGCCGGACAGGGGGACGGGGCTACACCTTC. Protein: CASSRTGGRGYTF.

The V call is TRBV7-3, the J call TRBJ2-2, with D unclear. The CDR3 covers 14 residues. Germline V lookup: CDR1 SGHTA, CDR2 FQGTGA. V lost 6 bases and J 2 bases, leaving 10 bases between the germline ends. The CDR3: CASRAGRNTGELFF. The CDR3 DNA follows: TGTGCCAGCAGGGCAGGTCGAAACACCGGGGAGCTGTTTTTT.

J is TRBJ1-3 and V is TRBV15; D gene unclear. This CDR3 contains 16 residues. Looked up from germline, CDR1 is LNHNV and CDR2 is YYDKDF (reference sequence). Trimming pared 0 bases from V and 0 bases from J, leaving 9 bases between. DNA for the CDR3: TGTGCCACCAGCAGAGATCAGGCACTCTCTGGAAACACCATATATTTT. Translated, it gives CATSRDQALSGNTIYF.

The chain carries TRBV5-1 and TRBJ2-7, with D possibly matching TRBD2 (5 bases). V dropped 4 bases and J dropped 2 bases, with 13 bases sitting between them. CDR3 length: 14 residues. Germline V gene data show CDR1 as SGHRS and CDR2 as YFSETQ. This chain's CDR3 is CASSPRVQTYEQYF. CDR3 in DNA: TGCGCCAGCAGCCCGCGGGTACAGACCTACGAGCAGTACTTC. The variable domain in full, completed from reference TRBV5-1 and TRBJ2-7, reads KAGVTQTPRYLIKTRGQQVTLSCSPISGHRSVSWYQQTPGQGLQFLFEYFSETQRNKGNFPGRFSGRQFSNSRSEMNVSTLELGDSALYLCASSPRVQTYEQYFGPGTRLTVT.

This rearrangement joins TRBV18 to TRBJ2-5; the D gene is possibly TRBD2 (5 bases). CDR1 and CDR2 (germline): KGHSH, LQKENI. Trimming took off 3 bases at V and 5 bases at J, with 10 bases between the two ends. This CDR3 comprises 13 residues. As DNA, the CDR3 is TGTGCCAGCTCACCGGCGGGCTCTGAGACCCAGTACTTC. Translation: CASSPAGSETQYF.

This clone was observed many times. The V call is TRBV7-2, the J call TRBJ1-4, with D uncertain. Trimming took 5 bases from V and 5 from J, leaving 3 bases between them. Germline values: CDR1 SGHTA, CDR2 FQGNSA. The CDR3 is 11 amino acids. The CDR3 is CASSRNEKLFF. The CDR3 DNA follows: TGTGCCAGCAGCCGGAATGAAAAACTGTTTTTT.

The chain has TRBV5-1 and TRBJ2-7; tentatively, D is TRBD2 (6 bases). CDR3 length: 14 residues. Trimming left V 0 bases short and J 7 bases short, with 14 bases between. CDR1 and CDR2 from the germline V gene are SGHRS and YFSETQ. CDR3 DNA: TGCGCCAGCAGCTTGGGCTCGGGCGGGAAGGAGCAGTACTTC. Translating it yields CASSLGSGGKEQYF.

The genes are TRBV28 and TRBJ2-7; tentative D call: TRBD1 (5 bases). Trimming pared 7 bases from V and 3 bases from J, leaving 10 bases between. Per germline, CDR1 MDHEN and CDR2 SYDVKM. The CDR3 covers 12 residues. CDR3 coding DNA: TGTGCCAGCACAACAGGCTACTACGAGCAGTACTTC. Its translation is CASTTGYYEQYF.

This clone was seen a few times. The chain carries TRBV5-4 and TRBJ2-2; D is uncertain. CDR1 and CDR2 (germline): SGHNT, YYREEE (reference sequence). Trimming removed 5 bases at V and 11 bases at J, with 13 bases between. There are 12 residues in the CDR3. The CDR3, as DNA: TGTGCCAGCAGTTCCGACATGCGCGAGCTGTTTTTT. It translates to CASSSDMRELFF.

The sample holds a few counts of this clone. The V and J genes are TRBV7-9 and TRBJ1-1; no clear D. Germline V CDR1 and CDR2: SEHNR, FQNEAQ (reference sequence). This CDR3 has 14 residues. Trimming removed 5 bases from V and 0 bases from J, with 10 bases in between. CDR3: CASSPMTVNTEAFF. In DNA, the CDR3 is TGTGCCAGCAGCCCGATGACTGTGAACACTGAAGCTTTCTTT. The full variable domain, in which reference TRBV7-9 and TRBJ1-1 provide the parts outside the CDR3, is DTGVSQNPRHKITKRGQNVTFRCDPISEHNRLYWYRQTLGQGPEFLTYFQNEAQLEKSRLLSDRFSAERPKGSFSTLEIQRTEQGDSAMYLCASSPMTVNTEAFFGQGTRLTVV.

CDR3 in DNA: TGCGCCAGCAGCCAAAGACTGAACGAGCAGTACTTC. This codes for CASSQRLNEQYF. The chain employs TRBV5-1 and TRBJ2-7, with no clear D. Trimming stripped 4 bases from V and 5 bases from J, with 10 bases between. Germline CDR1 reads SGHRS; CDR2 reads YFSETQ. The CDR3 totals 12 residues.

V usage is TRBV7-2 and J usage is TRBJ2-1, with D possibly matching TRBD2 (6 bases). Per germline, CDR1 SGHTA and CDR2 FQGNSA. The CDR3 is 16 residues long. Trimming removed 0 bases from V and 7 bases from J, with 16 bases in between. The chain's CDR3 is CASSLAPGDPFNEQFF. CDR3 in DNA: TGTGCCAGCAGCTTAGCCCCGGGGGATCCTTTTAATGAGCAGTTCTTC.

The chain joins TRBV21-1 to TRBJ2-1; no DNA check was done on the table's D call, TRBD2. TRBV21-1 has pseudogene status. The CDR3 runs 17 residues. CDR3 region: CASSKVGAGGRDNEQFF. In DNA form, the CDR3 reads TGTGCCAGCAGCAAAGTAGGAGCGGGAGGGCGAGACAATGAGCAGTTCTTC.

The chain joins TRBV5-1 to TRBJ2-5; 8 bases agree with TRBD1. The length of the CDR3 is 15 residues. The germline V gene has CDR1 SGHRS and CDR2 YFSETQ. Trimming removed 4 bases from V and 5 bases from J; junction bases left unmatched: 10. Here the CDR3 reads CASSQTGVLSETQYF. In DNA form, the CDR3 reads TGCGCCAGCAGCCAGACAGGGGTCTTATCGGAGACCCAGTACTTC.

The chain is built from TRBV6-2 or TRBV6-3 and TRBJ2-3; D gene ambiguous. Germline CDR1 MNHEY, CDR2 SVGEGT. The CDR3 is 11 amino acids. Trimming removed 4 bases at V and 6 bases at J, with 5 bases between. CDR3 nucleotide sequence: TGTGCCAGCAGTTTTGAGGATACGCAGTATTTT. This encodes CASSFEDTQYF.

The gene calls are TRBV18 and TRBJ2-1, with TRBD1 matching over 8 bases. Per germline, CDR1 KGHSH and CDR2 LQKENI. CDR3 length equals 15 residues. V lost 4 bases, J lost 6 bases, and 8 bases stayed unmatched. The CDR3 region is CASSQMSGTGNEQFF. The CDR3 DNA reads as TGTGCCAGCTCACAAATGTCCGGGACAGGCAATGAGCAGTTCTTC.

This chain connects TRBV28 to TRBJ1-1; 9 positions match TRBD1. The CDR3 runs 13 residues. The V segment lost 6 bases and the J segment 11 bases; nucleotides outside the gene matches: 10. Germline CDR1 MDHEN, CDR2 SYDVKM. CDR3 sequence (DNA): TGTGCCAGCAGGCTACCGGGGACAGGGTACGCTTTCTTT. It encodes CASRLPGTGYAFF. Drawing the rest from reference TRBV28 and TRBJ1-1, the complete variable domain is DVKVTQSSRYLVKRTGEKVFLECVQDMDHENMFWYRQDPGLGLRLIYFSYDVKMKEKGDIPEGYSVSREKKERFSLILESASTNQTSMYLCASRLPGTGYAFFGQGTRLTVV.